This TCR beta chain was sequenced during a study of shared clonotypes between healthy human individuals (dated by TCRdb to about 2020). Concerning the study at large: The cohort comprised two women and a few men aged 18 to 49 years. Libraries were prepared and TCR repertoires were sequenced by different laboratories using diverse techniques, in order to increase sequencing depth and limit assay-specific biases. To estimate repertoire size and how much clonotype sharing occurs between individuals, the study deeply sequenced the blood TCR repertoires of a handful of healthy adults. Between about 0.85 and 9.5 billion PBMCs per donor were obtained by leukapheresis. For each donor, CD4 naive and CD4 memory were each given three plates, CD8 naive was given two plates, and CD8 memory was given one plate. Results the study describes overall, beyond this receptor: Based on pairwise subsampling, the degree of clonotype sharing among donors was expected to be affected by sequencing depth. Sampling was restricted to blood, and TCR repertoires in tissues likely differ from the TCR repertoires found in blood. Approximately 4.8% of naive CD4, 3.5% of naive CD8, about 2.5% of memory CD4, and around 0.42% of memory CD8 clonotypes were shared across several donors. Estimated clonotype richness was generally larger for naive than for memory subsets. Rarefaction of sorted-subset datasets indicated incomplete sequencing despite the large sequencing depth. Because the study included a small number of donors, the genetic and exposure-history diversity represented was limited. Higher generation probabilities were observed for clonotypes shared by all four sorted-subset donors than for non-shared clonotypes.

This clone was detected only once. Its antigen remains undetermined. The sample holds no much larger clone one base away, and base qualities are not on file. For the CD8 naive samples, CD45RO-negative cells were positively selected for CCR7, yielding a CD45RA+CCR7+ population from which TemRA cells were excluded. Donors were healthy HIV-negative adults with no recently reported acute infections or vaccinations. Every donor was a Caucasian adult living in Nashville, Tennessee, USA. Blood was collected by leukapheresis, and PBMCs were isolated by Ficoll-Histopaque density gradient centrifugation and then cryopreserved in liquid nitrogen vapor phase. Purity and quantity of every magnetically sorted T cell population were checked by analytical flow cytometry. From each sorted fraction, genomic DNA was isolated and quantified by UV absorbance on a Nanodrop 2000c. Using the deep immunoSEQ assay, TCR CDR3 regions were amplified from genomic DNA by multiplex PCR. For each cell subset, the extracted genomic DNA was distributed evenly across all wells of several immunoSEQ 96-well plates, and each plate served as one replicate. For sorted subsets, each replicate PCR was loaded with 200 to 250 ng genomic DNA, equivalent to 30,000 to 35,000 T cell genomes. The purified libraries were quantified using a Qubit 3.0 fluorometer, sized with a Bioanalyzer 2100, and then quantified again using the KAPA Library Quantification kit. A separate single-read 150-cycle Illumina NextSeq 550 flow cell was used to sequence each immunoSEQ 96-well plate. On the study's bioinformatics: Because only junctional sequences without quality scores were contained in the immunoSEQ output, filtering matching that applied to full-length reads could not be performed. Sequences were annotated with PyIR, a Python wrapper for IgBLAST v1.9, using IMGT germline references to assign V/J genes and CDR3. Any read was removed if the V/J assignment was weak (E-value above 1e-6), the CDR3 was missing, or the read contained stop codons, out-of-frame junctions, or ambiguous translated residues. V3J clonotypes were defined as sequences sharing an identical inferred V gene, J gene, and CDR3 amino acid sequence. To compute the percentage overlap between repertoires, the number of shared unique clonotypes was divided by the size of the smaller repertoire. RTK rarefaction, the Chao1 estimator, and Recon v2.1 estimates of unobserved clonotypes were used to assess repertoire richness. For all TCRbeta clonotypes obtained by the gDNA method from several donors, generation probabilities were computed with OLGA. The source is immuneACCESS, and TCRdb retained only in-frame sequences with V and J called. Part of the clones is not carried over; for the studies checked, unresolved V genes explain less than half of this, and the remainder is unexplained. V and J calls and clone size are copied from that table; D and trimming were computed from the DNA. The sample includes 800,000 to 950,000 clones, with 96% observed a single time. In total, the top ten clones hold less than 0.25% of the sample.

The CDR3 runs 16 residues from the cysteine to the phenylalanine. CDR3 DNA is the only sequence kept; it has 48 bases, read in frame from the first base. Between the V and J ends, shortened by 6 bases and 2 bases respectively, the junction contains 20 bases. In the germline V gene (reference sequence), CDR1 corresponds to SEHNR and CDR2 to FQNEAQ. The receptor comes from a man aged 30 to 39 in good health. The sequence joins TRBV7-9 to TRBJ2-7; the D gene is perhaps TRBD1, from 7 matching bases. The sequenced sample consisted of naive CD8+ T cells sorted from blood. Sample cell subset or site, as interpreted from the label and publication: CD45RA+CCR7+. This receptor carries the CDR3 CASSSGGGDSPYEQYF. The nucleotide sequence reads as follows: TGTGCCAGCAGTTCCGGGGGTGGGGACAGCCCCTACGAGCAGTACTTC.